This TCR beta chain was profiled in a study of PD-L1 blockade in urothelial cancer. Study information: Patients began atezolizumab, 1,200 mg intravenously every 3 weeks, around 2014. Enrolled patients had been treated previously with 0 to 3 chemotherapy regimens.

Documented time point: pretreatment peripheral blood. The CDR3 consists of 15 residues. Germline assignment: CDR1 SGHDT and CDR2 YYEEEE. Deletions cut 3 bases from V and 6 bases from J, with 15 bases between. Clones were sequenced by immunoSEQ multiplex PCR, and TCRdb holds only the in-frame ones, with some missing. The table lists 95,000 or so clones, around 86% of them singletons. This receptor was identified in a man aged 55-75 years with urothelial cancer. This specimen was PBMCs, taken around atezolizumab (anti-PD-L1) treatment. V and J are TRBV5-6 and TRBJ2-2; a possible D gene is TRBD1 (6 bases). CDR3 bases: TGTGCCAGCAGCTCCACAGGGTTGGACGCCGGGGAGCTGTTTTTT. Protein product: CASSSTGLDAGELFF.